Detailed here is one T cell receptor (beta chain). Amplified TCR beta CDR3 regions derived from RNA transcripts. HTBI primers were used for first-round RT-PCR of the TCR CDR3. A single record per CDR3 protein comes from TCRdb applying MiXCR to the multiplex PCR reads. This table holds hundreds of thousands of distinct CDR3 sequences, around 15% found once. This entry is derived from a study of T cells in Graves' hyperthyroidism and ophthalmopathy. Sequenced input: blood. This sequence originates from a man aged 18 to 30 with Graves' ophthalmopathy.

The CDR3 bases are TGTGCCAGCAGCTCTGGGACAGGGTCTAGCACAGATACGCAGTATTTT. It is translated as CASSSGTGSSTDTQYF. The chain combines TRBV7-9 with TRBJ2-3; TRBD1 agrees at 9 bases. The CDR3 contains 16 residues. With V trimmed by 4 bases and J by 0 bases, 5 bases remained unmatched. Germline CDR1 is SEHNR and CDR2 is FQNEAQ (reference sequence).